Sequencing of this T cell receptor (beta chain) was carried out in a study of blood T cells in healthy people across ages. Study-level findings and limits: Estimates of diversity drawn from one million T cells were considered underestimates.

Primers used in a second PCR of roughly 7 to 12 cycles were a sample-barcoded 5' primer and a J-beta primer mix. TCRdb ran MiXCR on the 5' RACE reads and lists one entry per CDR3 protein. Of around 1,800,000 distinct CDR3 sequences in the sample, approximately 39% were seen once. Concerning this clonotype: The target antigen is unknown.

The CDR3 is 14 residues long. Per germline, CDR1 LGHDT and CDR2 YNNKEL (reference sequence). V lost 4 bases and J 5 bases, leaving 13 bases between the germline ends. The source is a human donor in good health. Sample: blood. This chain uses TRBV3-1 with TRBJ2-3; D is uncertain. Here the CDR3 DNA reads TGTGCCAGCAGCCTCGCCAAGTACGGAGATACGCAGTATTTT. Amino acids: CASSLAKYGDTQYF.